This T cell receptor (beta chain) was profiled in a study of shared clonotypes between healthy human individuals. Clones were sequenced by immunoSEQ multiplex PCR, and TCRdb holds only the in-frame ones, with some missing. The data show roughly 760,000 clones, with under 80% seen just once and over 1.5% held by the top ten. Germline V lookup: CDR1 GTSNPN, CDR2 SVGIG (reference sequence). The CDR3 is 13 residues long. V lost 5 bases and J 0 bases, leaving 10 bases between the germline ends. The sequence was obtained from a woman between 25 and 40 years old in good health. The gene calls are TRBV30 and TRBJ2-5; D may be TRBD1 or TRBD2 (5 bases each). Sequenced material: memory CD4+ T cells sorted from blood. Documented subset: CD45RA-negative fraction. CDR3 nucleotides: TGTGCCTGGGTCGGGACGGACCAAGAGACCCAGTACTTC. Protein product: CAWVGTDQETQYF. Combining the CDR3 with reference TRBV30 and TRBJ2-5 gives the whole variable domain SQTIHQWPATLVQPVGSPLSLECTVEGTSNPNLYWYRQAAGRGLQLLFYSVGIGQISSEVPQNLSASRPQDRQFILSSKKLLLSDSGFYLCAWVGTDQETQYFGPGTRLLVL.